Listed below are T cell receptor beta chains from one sample, sequenced in a study of T cells in Graves' hyperthyroidism and ophthalmopathy. TCRdb fed the multiplex PCR reads into MiXCR, producing one record per CDR3 protein. Among under 400,000 distinct CDR3 sequences listed, around a sixth were seen once. The specimen sequenced was blood. Receptors originate from a woman aged 50 to 60 with Graves' hyperthyroidism. Both conserved end residues are part of each CDR3. The order of the fields is clone size, D gene, V gene, J gene, CDR3 protein, CDR3 DNA. A D gene is named only where the DNA matches it firmly. Clone sizes are given selectively: once, few, many, or a class where the clone is expanded.

clone size: few; D gene: TRBD1; V gene: TRBV9; J gene: TRBJ1-1; CDR3 protein: CASSVSTGGTEAFF; CDR3 DNA: TGTGCCAGCAGCGTCTCTACAGGGGGCACTGAAGCTTTCTTT
clone size: few; D gene: .; V gene: TRBV30; J gene: TRBJ1-3; CDR3 protein: CAWSGGVRGNTIYF; CDR3 DNA: TGTGCCTGGAGTGGGGGTGTCAGAGGAAACACCATATATTTT
clone size: many; D gene: .; V gene: TRBV28; J gene: TRBJ2-5; CDR3 protein: CAASHELRVGQYF; CDR3 DNA: TGTGCCGCCTCGCACGAGCTACGAGTGGGCCAGTACTTC
clone size: many; D gene: .; V gene: TRBV27; J gene: TRBJ1-6; CDR3 protein: CASSLRWNNSPLHF; CDR3 DNA: TGTGCCAGCAGTTTGAGGTGGAATAATTCACCCCTCCACTTT
clone size: few; D gene: .; V gene: TRBV6-1; J gene: TRBJ1-2; CDR3 protein: CASSDLGNLMRGYTF; CDR3 DNA: TGTGCCAGCAGTGATTTGGGGAATTTGATGCGCGGCTACACCTTC
clone size: many; D gene: .; V gene: TRBV7-8; J gene: TRBJ1-6; CDR3 protein: CASSTGRENSPLHF; CDR3 DNA: TGTGCCAGCAGCACCGGACGGGAGAATTCACCCCTCCACTTT
clone size: .; D gene: .; V gene: TRBV7-2; J gene: TRBJ2-3; CDR3 protein: CASSLELRTDTQYF; CDR3 DNA: TGTGCCAGCAGCTTAGAACTTCGCACAGATACGCAGTATTTT
clone size: .; D gene: .; V gene: TRBV11-2; J gene: TRBJ1-5; CDR3 protein: CASSDMSSNQPQHF; CDR3 DNA: TGTGCCAGCAGCGACATGAGTAGCAATCAGCCCCAGCATTTT
clone size: .; D gene: TRBD1; V gene: TRBV19; J gene: TRBJ1-2; CDR3 protein: CASSQPGQGSFYGYTF; CDR3 DNA: TGTGCCAGTAGTCAACCGGGACAGGGAAGCTTCTATGGCTACACCTTC
clone size: .; D gene: TRBD1; V gene: TRBV6-2/TRBV6-3; J gene: TRBJ2-1; CDR3 protein: CASSAGTGNNEQFF; CDR3 DNA: TGTGCCAGCAGTGCCGGGACAGGCAACAATGAGCAGTTCTTC
clone size: few; D gene: .; V gene: TRBV14; J gene: TRBJ1-1; CDR3 protein: CASSYSRSTEAFF; CDR3 DNA: TGTGCCAGCAGCTATTCGAGGAGCACTGAAGCTTTCTTT
clone size: .; D gene: .; V gene: TRBV28; J gene: TRBJ2-3; CDR3 protein: CASKAPGLSGDDTQYF; CDR3 DNA: TGTGCCAGCAAAGCTCCGGGCCTCTCGGGGGACGATACGCAGTATTTT
clone size: many; D gene: .; V gene: TRBV6-1; J gene: TRBJ2-2; CDR3 protein: CASSYPSGRKGPGELFF; CDR3 DNA: TGTGCCAGCAGTTACCCCTCAGGCAGAAAAGGACCCGGGGAGCTGTTTTTT
clone size: many; D gene: TRBD1; V gene: TRBV29-1; J gene: TRBJ2-7; CDR3 protein: CSVARTGSYEQYF; CDR3 DNA: TGCAGCGTGGCGAGGACAGGGTCCTACGAGCAGTACTTC
clone size: .; D gene: TRBD1; V gene: TRBV7-6; J gene: TRBJ2-1; CDR3 protein: CASGLRAPGGSYNEQFF; CDR3 DNA: TGTGCCAGCGGCTTAAGGGCTCCAGGGGGCTCCTACAATGAGCAGTTCTTC
clone size: many; D gene: .; V gene: TRBV3-1; J gene: TRBJ2-7; CDR3 protein: CASSHRLAYEQYF; CDR3 DNA: TGTGCCAGCAGCCACCGACTGGCGTACGAGCAGTACTTC
clone size: many; D gene: .; V gene: TRBV5-1; J gene: TRBJ2-1; CDR3 protein: CASSALFGTAFNNEQFF; CDR3 DNA: TGCGCCAGCAGCGCCCTCTTCGGTACAGCCTTTAACAATGAGCAGTTCTTC
clone size: few; D gene: TRBD2; V gene: TRBV20-1; J gene: TRBJ2-5; CDR3 protein: CSARGEPGREETQYF; CDR3 DNA: TGCAGTGCCCGGGGGGAGCCAGGCCGAGAGGAGACCCAGTACTTC
clone size: .; D gene: .; V gene: TRBV5-1; J gene: TRBJ2-1; CDR3 protein: CASSLGWNEQFF; CDR3 DNA: TGCGCCAGCAGCTTGGGGTGGAATGAGCAGTTCTTC
clone size: .; D gene: .; V gene: TRBV11-2; J gene: TRBJ2-1; CDR3 protein: CASSTGLPNEQFF; CDR3 DNA: TGTGCCAGTAGTACGGGCCTCCCCAATGAGCAGTTCTTC
clone size: few; D gene: .; V gene: TRBV30; J gene: TRBJ2-5; CDR3 protein: CAWGPGETQYF; CDR3 DNA: TGTGCCTGGGGGCCGGGAGAGACCCAGTACTTC
clone size: .; D gene: TRBD1; V gene: TRBV20-1; J gene: TRBJ2-7; CDR3 protein: CSARRGTGVGGGEQYF; CDR3 DNA: TGCAGTGCTAGGCGTGGGACAGGGGTCGGGGGGGGAGAGCAGTACTTC
clone size: many; D gene: .; V gene: TRBV5-1; J gene: TRBJ2-1; CDR3 protein: CASSLDGYGQFF; CDR3 DNA: TGCGCCAGCAGCTTGGATGGATACGGGCAGTTCTTC
clone size: .; D gene: TRBD1; V gene: TRBV6-2/TRBV6-3; J gene: TRBJ1-2; CDR3 protein: CASSDSATGRDGYTF; CDR3 DNA: TGTGCCAGCAGTGACTCCGCGACAGGGAGGGATGGCTACACCTTC
clone size: many; D gene: .; V gene: TRBV5-1; J gene: TRBJ2-7; CDR3 protein: CASSPDGIYEQYF; CDR3 DNA: TGCGCCAGCAGCCCGGACGGGATCTACGAGCAGTACTTC
clone size: .; D gene: TRBD2; V gene: TRBV5-1; J gene: TRBJ2-1; CDR3 protein: CASIRNSGVSNEQFF; CDR3 DNA: TGCGCCAGCATAAGGAATAGCGGGGTTTCAAATGAGCAGTTCTTC
clone size: few; D gene: .; V gene: TRBV20-1; J gene: TRBJ2-5; CDR3 protein: CSAARSGETQYF; CDR3 DNA: TGCAGTGCCGCACGGAGTGGAGAGACCCAGTACTTC
clone size: .; D gene: TRBD1; V gene: TRBV6-2/TRBV6-3; J gene: TRBJ1-5; CDR3 protein: CAISANQGAGGNQPQHF; CDR3 DNA: TGTGCCATCAGTGCGAATCAGGGGGCCGGGGGCAATCAGCCCCAGCATTTT
clone size: many; D gene: TRBD1; V gene: TRBV12-3/TRBV12-4; J gene: TRBJ1-6; CDR3 protein: CASSQTDRGASPLHF; CDR3 DNA: TGTGCCAGCAGTCAGACGGACAGGGGAGCCTCACCCCTCCACTTT
clone size: many; D gene: TRBD2; V gene: TRBV20-1; J gene: TRBJ2-1; CDR3 protein: CSASGGGEFPNEQFF; CDR3 DNA: TGCAGTGCGTCCGGGGGGGGAGAGTTTCCCAATGAGCAGTTCTTC
clone size: many; D gene: .; V gene: TRBV30; J gene: TRBJ1-1; CDR3 protein: CAWSSGELGAFF; CDR3 DNA: TGTGCCTGGTCCTCAGGGGAACTAGGAGCTTTCTTT
clone size: .; D gene: .; V gene: TRBV10-3; J gene: TRBJ1-5; CDR3 protein: CAISRNDQPQHF; CDR3 DNA: TGTGCCATCAGTCGAAACGATCAGCCCCAGCATTTT
clone size: many; D gene: .; V gene: TRBV12-3/TRBV12-4; J gene: TRBJ2-7; CDR3 protein: CASTKQETSYEQYF; CDR3 DNA: TGTGCCAGTACGAAACAGGAGACCTCCTACGAGCAGTACTTC
clone size: many; D gene: TRBD1; V gene: TRBV18; J gene: TRBJ1-2; CDR3 protein: CASSPEGAYGYTF; CDR3 DNA: TGTGCCAGCTCACCAGAGGGGGCTTACGGCTACACCTTC
clone size: .; D gene: TRBD2; V gene: TRBV20-1; J gene: TRBJ2-3; CDR3 protein: CSARGSSGVSTDTQYF; CDR3 DNA: TGCAGTGCTAGGGGGTCTAGCGGGGTAAGCACAGATACGCAGTATTTT
clone size: many; D gene: .; V gene: TRBV6-6; J gene: TRBJ1-1; CDR3 protein: CASSYSRQSGRIMNTEAFF; CDR3 DNA: TGTGCCAGCAGTTACTCGAGGCAGTCGGGGAGAATTATGAACACTGAAGCTTTCTTT
clone size: many; D gene: TRBD2; V gene: TRBV7-3; J gene: TRBJ2-3; CDR3 protein: CASSWGLGLTDTQYF; CDR3 DNA: TGTGCCAGCAGCTGGGGACTAGGGCTCACAGATACGCAGTATTTT
clone size: .; D gene: TRBD2; V gene: TRBV6-1; J gene: TRBJ2-3; CDR3 protein: CASSVASGGASTDTQYF; CDR3 DNA: TGTGCCAGCAGTGTGGCTAGCGGGGGGGCTAGCACAGATACGCAGTATTTT
clone size: .; D gene: TRBD2; V gene: TRBV7-2; J gene: TRBJ2-1; CDR3 protein: CASSRTGGGGDEQFF; CDR3 DNA: TGTGCCAGCAGCCGGACCGGGGGGGGAGGGGATGAGCAGTTCTTC
clone size: few; D gene: .; V gene: TRBV15; J gene: TRBJ1-1; CDR3 protein: CATSETDNTEAFF; CDR3 DNA: TGTGCCACCAGCGAGACAGATAACACTGAAGCTTTCTTT
clone size: .; D gene: .; V gene: TRBV7-2; J gene: TRBJ2-7; CDR3 protein: CASSLHKGMIEQYF; CDR3 DNA: TGTGCCAGCAGCTTACATAAGGGTATGATCGAGCAGTACTTC
clone size: few; D gene: TRBD1; V gene: TRBV20-1; J gene: TRBJ2-1; CDR3 protein: CSATTGTGSNEQFF; CDR3 DNA: TGCAGTGCTACAACTGGGACAGGGTCCAATGAGCAGTTCTTC
clone size: many; D gene: .; V gene: TRBV11-2; J gene: TRBJ1-3; CDR3 protein: CASSFSRSSGNTIYF; CDR3 DNA: TGTGCCAGCAGCTTTTCTAGGAGCTCTGGAAACACCATATATTTT
clone size: many; D gene: .; V gene: TRBV3-1; J gene: TRBJ2-2; CDR3 protein: CASSQHPGGKTGELFF; CDR3 DNA: TGTGCCAGCAGCCAACACCCAGGGGGGAAAACCGGGGAGCTGTTTTTT
clone size: .; D gene: TRBD1; V gene: TRBV28; J gene: TRBJ2-7; CDR3 protein: CASTTSGTGVYEQYF; CDR3 DNA: TGTGCCAGTACAACTTCCGGGACAGGGGTCTACGAGCAGTACTTC
clone size: .; D gene: .; V gene: TRBV4-2; J gene: TRBJ1-1; CDR3 protein: CASSHISGMNTEAFF; CDR3 DNA: TGTGCCAGCAGCCATATTTCCGGGATGAACACTGAAGCTTTCTTT
clone size: many; D gene: .; V gene: TRBV2; J gene: TRBJ1-5; CDR3 protein: CASSGPNQPQHF; CDR3 DNA: TGTGCCAGCAGTGGCCCGAATCAGCCCCAGCATTTT
clone size: many; D gene: .; V gene: TRBV13; J gene: TRBJ2-7; CDR3 protein: CASSATGGEFVYEQYF; CDR3 DNA: TGTGCCAGCAGCGCCACAGGGGGGGAATTTGTCTACGAGCAGTACTTC
clone size: many; D gene: .; V gene: TRBV20-1; J gene: TRBJ1-1; CDR3 protein: CSARRSGPSEEAFF; CDR3 DNA: TGCAGTGCTAGAAGGTCGGGGCCGTCGGAAGAAGCTTTCTTT
clone size: .; D gene: TRBD1; V gene: TRBV3-1; J gene: TRBJ1-2; CDR3 protein: CASSRRAGGYGYTF; CDR3 DNA: TGTGCCAGCAGCCGTAGGGCAGGGGGCTATGGCTACACCTTC
clone size: few; D gene: .; V gene: TRBV3-1; J gene: TRBJ2-2; CDR3 protein: CASRPQGFALTGELFF; CDR3 DNA: TGTGCCAGCAGACCCCAGGGGTTTGCTCTGACCGGGGAGCTGTTTTTT
clone size: .; D gene: TRBD2; V gene: TRBV27; J gene: TRBJ2-1; CDR3 protein: CASSPGTSGSIWPNEQFF; CDR3 DNA: TGTGCCAGCAGTCCCGGGACTAGCGGGAGCATATGGCCTAATGAGCAGTTCTTC
clone size: .; D gene: TRBD1; V gene: TRBV6-1; J gene: TRBJ1-5; CDR3 protein: CASSRGQEDQPQHF; CDR3 DNA: TGTGCCAGCAGTAGAGGACAGGAGGATCAGCCCCAGCATTTT